This TCR beta chain was obtained from a study of blood T cell repertoires in COVID-19. Study information: The analysed material was cDNA or gDNA that came from T cells, B-cell-depleted T cells, or PBMCs.

Participants spanned ages roughly 18 to 90 years and resided in about 24 US areas. Recovery among Cohort 3 donors was established by two negative PCRs, clearance, or symptom resolution. This table comes from immunoSEQ multiplex PCR, and its TCRdb copy is limited to in-frame clones, with some not included. The table includes more than 300,000 clones, nearly 90% detected once. This CDR3 is built from 17 residues. J gave up 6 bases and V 5 bases, and 19 bases lay outside the gene matches. Germline loops: CDR1 SEHNR, CDR2 FQNEAQ (reference sequence). This rearrangement joins TRBV7-9 to TRBJ2-7, with 7 bases matching TRBD1. The sequence was collected from a woman aged 25-40 years who had recovered from COVID-19. Sequencing input: PBMCs or T cells enriched from blood (not recorded which). The CDR3 DNA is TGTGCCAGCAGCCTACCCGTTGTGGGTACCGCAGGGGGCGAGCAGTACTTC. Encoded protein: CASSLPVVGTAGGEQYF.